These 19 T cell receptor beta chains came from one sample sequenced in a study of CD8+CD57+ T cells in acquired aplastic anemia. Genomic DNA templated the TCR beta VDJ and CDR3 profiling. TCRdb recomputed calls from the reads with MiXCR, one row per CDR3 protein. The data contain approximately 99,000 distinct CDR3 sequences, under 60% of them singletons. Sequences were obtained from sorted CD4+, CD8+, or CD8+CD57+ T cells (not recorded which) from PBMCs. The receptor source for this set is a human donor in good health, serving as a control.

This clonotype came up many times. The chain carries TRBV4-3 and TRBJ1-4, with unresolved D. Germline assignment: CDR1 LGHNA and CDR2 YSLEER. The CDR3 consists of 16 residues. Trimming cost V 3 bases and J 8 bases, with 19 bases left between them. The CDR3 protein is CASSQSITLAGEKLFF. CDR3 DNA: TGCGCCAGCAGCCAGTCGATTACTCTCGCGGGCGAAAAACTGTTTTTT.

The gene calls are TRBV7-2 and TRBJ2-7; D is ambiguous. The germline V gene has CDR1 SGHTA and CDR2 FQGNSA. V was pared by 4 bases and J by 1 base, with 8 bases between. This CDR3 is 13 amino acids long. CDR3 in amino acids: CASSSTKSYEQYF. CDR3 bases: TGTGCCAGCAGCTCCACGAAGTCCTACGAGCAGTACTTC.

Many counts were recorded for this clonotype. This rearrangement joins TRBV7-9 to TRBJ1-3; 7 nucleotides line up with TRBD1. The CDR3 sequence is 15 residues long. Germline-derived CDR1 and CDR2 are SEHNR and FQNEAQ (reference sequence). J was trimmed by 3 bases and V by 6 bases; bases with no gene match: 8. DNA for the CDR3: TGTGCCAGCAGTCCGAGGGACAGAGATGGAAACACCATATATTTT. Translating it yields CASSPRDRDGNTIYF. The whole variable domain, remainder taken from reference TRBV7-9 and TRBJ1-3, is DTGVSQNPRHKITKRGQNVTFRCDPISEHNRLYWYRQTLGQGPEFLTYFQNEAQLEKSRLLSDRFSAERPKGSFSTLEIQRTEQGDSAMYLCASSPRDRDGNTIYFGEGSWLTVV.

The V call is TRBV15, the J call TRBJ1-5; D ambiguous. Germline lookup yields CDR1 LNHNV and CDR2 YYDKDF (reference sequence). CDR3 size: 16 residues. The germline V and J ends were trimmed by 3 bases and 0 bases, with 12 bases remaining between them. The chain's CDR3 is CATSSVTADSNQPQHF. CDR3 DNA sequence: TGTGCCACCAGCAGCGTAACAGCGGATAGCAATCAGCCCCAGCATTTT.

The J gene is TRBJ1-2, the V gene TRBV29-1, with TRBD1 as a possible D gene (5 bases). The CDR3 extends over 12 amino acids. In germline, CDR1 is SQVTM, CDR2 ANQGSEA. Trimming shortened V by 6 bases and J by 10 bases, and 18 bases separated the two germline ends. The CDR3: CSVLSGGGDYTF. Written as DNA, the CDR3 is TGCAGCGTGCTGTCGGGGGGGGGGGACTACACCTTC.

This clonotype was detected many times. One junction end disagrees with the germline gene, perhaps due to a read error. This chain joins TRBV19 and TRBJ2-2, with 8 bases matching TRBD2. Germline V gene lookup returns CDR1 LNHDA and CDR2 SQIVND (reference sequence). The CDR3 has 17 amino acids. For the CDR3, the DNA is TGCGCCAGTAGTAGGCTCGGGGGGGGGCTCGACACCGGGGAGCTGTTTTTT. This codes for CASSRLGGGLDTGELFF.

The chain recombines TRBV24-1 with TRBJ2-3, with D uncertain. The CDR3 is 15 amino acids. The germline V and J ends were trimmed by 5 bases and 0 bases, with 11 bases remaining between them. Germline V lookup: CDR1 KGHDR, CDR2 SFDVKD. This chain's CDR3 is CATSAAGPSTDTQYF. CDR3 in DNA: TGTGCCACCAGTGCTGCAGGCCCTAGCACAGATACGCAGTATTTT.

The rearrangement links TRBV7-9 to TRBJ2-3; the D gene is possibly TRBD2 (5 bases). The germline V gene encodes CDR1 SEHNR and CDR2 FQNEAQ (reference sequence). This CDR3 is built from 14 residues. Trimming stripped 5 bases from V and 2 bases from J, with 11 bases between. DNA of the CDR3: TGTGCCAGCAGCCCCAGACTACCCACAGATACGCAGTATTTT. It yields the protein CASSPRLPTDTQYF.

In its sample, this clonotype was seen a few times. The chain couples TRBV28 to TRBJ1-5; no firm D call. This CDR3 comprises 16 residues. CDR1 and CDR2 from the germline V gene are MDHEN and SYDVKM. V lost 7 bases, J lost 3 bases, and 19 bases lay in between. For the CDR3, the DNA is TGTGCCAGCAATCCGTGGGTGTCGGGAGTCAATCAGCCCCAGCATTTT. The encoded protein is CASNPWVSGVNQPQHF.

V usage is TRBV5-6 and J usage is TRBJ2-7; a possible D gene is TRBD1 (6 bases). This CDR3 is built from 14 residues. CDR1 is SGHDT and CDR2 is YYEEEE in the germline V gene. Between the trimmed V and J ends, which lost 4 bases and 1 base, there was a span of 12 bases. The CDR3 DNA sequence: TGTGCCAGCAGCGAGACAGGCCGGTCCTACGAGCAGTACTTC. Protein product: CASSETGRSYEQYF.

The V gene is TRBV20-1, the J gene TRBJ1-2; 8 bases map to TRBD1. Germline-derived CDR1 and CDR2 are DFQATT and SNEGSKA (reference sequence). The CDR3 runs 14 residues. The trim removed 3 bases at V and 2 bases at J, leaving 5 bases unmatched. The chain's CDR3 is CSARIAGGNYGYTF. In DNA form, the CDR3 reads TGCAGTGCTAGGATCGCAGGGGGCAACTATGGCTACACCTTC.

The chain couples TRBV29-1 to TRBJ1-2; D ambiguous. CDR3 size: 13 residues. V dropped 3 bases and J dropped 5 bases, with 13 bases sitting between them. The germline CDR1 and CDR2 sequences are SQVTM and ANQGSEA. The CDR3 DNA reads as TGCAGCGTTGAGGACCGCCAAGGTTATGGCTACACCTTC. This translates into CSVEDRQGYGYTF.

This clonotype has a handful of counts. The chain couples TRBV15 to TRBJ2-5; D is unresolved. Germline loops: CDR1 LNHNV, CDR2 YYDKDF (reference sequence). The CDR3 spans 16 residues. Trimming took 0 bases from V and 5 from J, leaving 16 bases between them. In DNA form, the CDR3 reads TGTGCCACCAGCAGAGATTTCTTTGGGGTGAGGGAGACCCAGTACTTC. Amino acids: CATSRDFFGVRETQYF.

This chain uses TRBV7-9 with TRBJ2-1; D remains ambiguous. Germline V CDR1 and CDR2: SEHNR, FQNEAQ (reference sequence). V was shortened by 5 bases and J by 8 bases, with 10 bases between the two germline ends. The CDR3 extends over 12 amino acids. In nucleotides, the CDR3 is TGTGCCAGCAGCCCGCTTCCCTATGAGCAGTTCTTC. Translation gives CASSPLPYEQFF.

The chain is built from TRBV20-1 and TRBJ1-6, with D maybe TRBD1 (6 bases). Germline CDR1 and CDR2: DFQATT and SNEGSKA (reference sequence). V lost 0 bases and J lost 12, with 12 bases in between. This CDR3 spans 13 amino acids. For the CDR3, the DNA is TGCAGTGCTAGAGATCTCCAGGGGTTACCCCTCCACTTT. It encodes CSARDLQGLPLHF.

The chain has TRBV4-3 and TRBJ2-1; no firm D call. The CDR3 is 11 residues long. Germline CDR1 reads LGHNA; CDR2 reads YSLEER. V lost 0 bases and J lost 11, with 5 bases in between. The DNA for the CDR3 is TGCGCCAGCAGCCAAGAAAACAAGCAGTTCTTC. Its translation: CASSQENKQFF.

This clonotype was seen only a few times. The gene calls are TRBV7-9 and TRBJ2-7, with D possibly TRBD2 on 5 matching bases. CDR1 is SEHNR and CDR2 is FQNEAQ in the germline V gene (reference sequence). V shed 4 bases and J shed 1 base, with 14 bases lying between them. The CDR3 has 15 amino acids. CDR3 sequence: CASSSPRTGSYEQYF. The CDR3 DNA follows: TGTGCCAGCAGCTCCCCCCGGACGGGATCCTACGAGCAGTACTTC.

This clonotype came up many times. V and J are TRBV5-1 and TRBJ1-6; D gene uncertain. V was pared by 10 bases and J by 10 bases, with 12 bases between. Germline V gene sequence: CDR1 SGHRS, CDR2 YFSETQ. This CDR3 has 11 amino acids. CDR3 residues: CAAVIESPLHF. In DNA form, the CDR3 reads TGCGCCGCGGTGATTGAGTCACCCCTCCACTTT.

J is TRBJ1-1 and V is TRBV24-1, with TRBD1 matching 8 bases. Germline assignment: CDR1 KGHDR and CDR2 SFDVKD. This CDR3 region has 14 residues. With 7 bases clipped from V and 1 base from J, the junction kept 4 bases outside the gene matches. CDR3 sequence (DNA): TGTGCCACCAGGGGACAGGAAGGGAACACTGAAGCTTTCTTT. Translating gives CATRGQEGNTEAFF.